This is a list of T cell receptor beta chains from one sample in a study of shared clonotypes between healthy human individuals. Assay: immunoSEQ multiplex PCR; the TCRdb copy retains only in-frame clones and omits some. The repertoire holds about 2.4 million clones, 90% to 95% seen once, with roughly 0.39% in the top ten. Sequenced material: naive CD4+ T cells from PBMCs. These receptors originate from a man aged 18 to 30 in good health. Some clones in this sample may be carry-over from other donors' samples. Each CDR3 is given with its conserved first and last residue. D genes are given only for firm matches. Clone sizes are given selectively: once, few, many, or a class where the clone is expanded.

d_call: TRBD2
cdr3_length: 16
clone_size: once
j_call: TRBJ2-3
v_call: TRBV10-3
cdr3_aa: CAISERPSGNTDTQYF
cdr3_nt: TGTGCCATCAGTGAGAGGCCTAGCGGAAACACAGATACGCAGTATTTT

d_call: NA
cdr3_length: 14
clone_size: NA
j_call: TRBJ1-5
v_call: TRBV7-2
cdr3_aa: CASSLGIGSQPQHF
cdr3_nt: TGTGCCAGCAGCTTAGGTATTGGGTCTCAGCCCCAGCATTTT

d_call: TRBD2
cdr3_length: 14
clone_size: NA
j_call: TRBJ2-1
v_call: TRBV5-4
cdr3_aa: CASSLGLAGYEQFF
cdr3_nt: TGTGCCAGCAGCTTGGGCCTAGCGGGTTATGAGCAGTTCTTC

d_call: NA
cdr3_length: 13
clone_size: NA
j_call: TRBJ2-3
v_call: TRBV9
cdr3_aa: CASSESPWDTQYF
cdr3_nt: TGTGCCAGCAGCGAGAGCCCTTGGGATACGCAGTATTTT

d_call: NA
cdr3_length: 12
clone_size: NA
j_call: TRBJ1-3
v_call: TRBV2
cdr3_aa: CASSGPGNTIYF
cdr3_nt: TGTGCCAGCAGCGGTCCAGGAAACACCATATATTTT

d_call: TRBD2
cdr3_length: 16
clone_size: NA
j_call: TRBJ2-5
v_call: TRBV5-4
cdr3_aa: CASSLTSGSTFGTQYF
cdr3_nt: TGTGCCAGCAGCCTGACTAGCGGGAGCACCTTCGGGACCCAGTACTTC

d_call: TRBD1
cdr3_length: 15
clone_size: NA
j_call: TRBJ1-5
v_call: TRBV7-2
cdr3_aa: CASSPRGVNNQPQHF
cdr3_nt: TGTGCCAGCAGCCCCAGGGGGGTTAACAATCAGCCCCAGCATTTT

d_call: NA
cdr3_length: 14
clone_size: NA
j_call: TRBJ1-1
v_call: TRBV6-6
cdr3_aa: CASSSRAMNTEAFF
cdr3_nt: TGTGCCAGCAGTTCCCGGGCGATGAACACTGAAGCTTTCTTT

d_call: NA
cdr3_length: 13
clone_size: few
j_call: TRBJ1-1
v_call: TRBV29-1
cdr3_aa: CSVEPLSESEAFF
cdr3_nt: TGCAGCGTTGAACCGTTATCCGAATCTGAAGCTTTCTTT

d_call: NA
cdr3_length: 15
clone_size: NA
j_call: TRBJ1-5
v_call: TRBV5-6
cdr3_aa: CASSLGRGYNQPQHF
cdr3_nt: TGTGCCAGCAGCTTGGGAAGGGGCTACAATCAGCCCCAGCATTTT

d_call: NA
cdr3_length: 13
clone_size: NA
j_call: TRBJ2-1
v_call: TRBV5-8
cdr3_aa: CASSLDRGNEQFF
cdr3_nt: TGTGCCAGCAGCTTGGATAGGGGCAATGAGCAGTTCTTC

d_call: TRBD1
cdr3_length: 14
clone_size: NA
j_call: TRBJ2-7
v_call: TRBV5-1
cdr3_aa: CASSFRDSNYEQYF
cdr3_nt: TGCGCCAGCAGCTTCCGGGACAGCAACTACGAGCAGTACTTC

d_call: TRBD1
cdr3_length: 14
clone_size: NA
j_call: TRBJ2-7
v_call: TRBV7-2
cdr3_aa: CASSSRQGTYEQYF
cdr3_nt: TGTGCCAGCAGTTCCCGACAGGGGACCTACGAGCAGTACTTC

d_call: TRBD2
cdr3_length: 15
clone_size: NA
j_call: TRBJ2-1
v_call: TRBV6-4
cdr3_aa: CASRLTSGRGNEQFF
cdr3_nt: TGTGCCAGCAGATTGACTAGCGGGAGGGGCAATGAGCAGTTCTTC

d_call: TRBD2
cdr3_length: 16
clone_size: NA
j_call: TRBJ2-5
v_call: TRBV28
cdr3_aa: CASSLYLAGGAETQYF
cdr3_nt: TGTGCCAGCAGTTTATATCTGGCGGGAGGGGCGGAGACCCAGTACTTC

d_call: TRBD1
cdr3_length: 17
clone_size: NA
j_call: TRBJ2-7
v_call: TRBV5-1
cdr3_aa: CASSVPTGTGGSYEQYF
cdr3_nt: TGCGCCAGCAGCGTGCCGACCGGGACAGGGGGATCCTACGAGCAGTACTTC

d_call: TRBD1
cdr3_length: 15
clone_size: NA
j_call: TRBJ2-7
v_call: TRBV10-2
cdr3_aa: CASSDSGQGAYEQYF
cdr3_nt: TGCGCCAGCAGTGATTCGGGACAGGGGGCCTACGAGCAGTACTTC

d_call: TRBD1
cdr3_length: 14
clone_size: NA
j_call: TRBJ2-7
v_call: TRBV6-5
cdr3_aa: CASRGDRAAYEQYF
cdr3_nt: TGTGCCAGCAGAGGGGACAGGGCCGCCTACGAGCAGTACTTC

d_call: NA
cdr3_length: 14
clone_size: NA
j_call: TRBJ1-1
v_call: TRBV2
cdr3_aa: CASRRGRGGTEAFF
cdr3_nt: TGTGCCAGCAGAAGGGGCAGGGGAGGGACTGAAGCTTTCTTT

d_call: NA
cdr3_length: 13
clone_size: NA
j_call: TRBJ1-5
v_call: TRBV28
cdr3_aa: CASRIGRQQPQHF
cdr3_nt: TGTGCCAGCAGAATTGGGCGACAGCAGCCCCAGCATTTT

d_call: NA
cdr3_length: 13
clone_size: NA
j_call: TRBJ2-1
v_call: TRBV4-3
cdr3_aa: CASSSHQGGEQFF
cdr3_nt: TGCGCCAGCAGCTCCCACCAGGGAGGTGAGCAGTTCTTC

d_call: NA
cdr3_length: 14
clone_size: NA
j_call: TRBJ2-7
v_call: TRBV18
cdr3_aa: CASSPDSKFSEQYF
cdr3_nt: TGTGCCAGCTCACCGGACAGTAAATTCTCCGAGCAGTACTTC

d_call: NA
cdr3_length: 14
clone_size: NA
j_call: TRBJ2-3
v_call: TRBV29-1
cdr3_aa: CSVKQGTSTDTQYF
cdr3_nt: TGCAGCGTGAAACAGGGGACTAGCACAGATACGCAGTATTTT

d_call: NA
cdr3_length: 15
clone_size: NA
j_call: TRBJ2-5
v_call: TRBV15
cdr3_aa: CATSRVNPYQETQYF
cdr3_nt: TGTGCCACCAGCAGAGTCAATCCGTACCAAGAGACCCAGTACTTC

d_call: NA
cdr3_length: 13
clone_size: NA
j_call: TRBJ2-5
v_call: TRBV5-1
cdr3_aa: CASSLNGQETQYF
cdr3_nt: TGCGCCAGCAGCTTGAACGGGCAAGAGACCCAGTACTTC

d_call: TRBD1
cdr3_length: 17
clone_size: NA
j_call: TRBJ2-3
v_call: TRBV4-3
cdr3_aa: CASSQESGQGYTDTQYF
cdr3_nt: TGCGCCAGCAGCCAAGAAAGTGGACAGGGGTACACAGATACGCAGTATTTT